Listed here are 17 T cell receptor beta chains from one sample, sequenced in a study of T cell changes during pregnancy in multiple sclerosis. This table comes from immunoSEQ multiplex PCR, and its TCRdb copy is limited to in-frame clones, with some not included. In the table there are about 64,000 clones, 92% of which are singletons. The sample was peripheral blood, taken in the second trimester of pregnancy. These receptors all stem from a female donor with multiple sclerosis, enrolled in a pregnancy study.

The chain couples TRBV29-1 to TRBJ2-7; TRBD1 is a possible D gene (6 bases). Trimming stripped 3 bases from V and 4 bases from J, with 13 bases between. From germline, CDR1 is SQVTM and CDR2 ANQGSEA. The length of the CDR3 is 13 residues. This chain's CDR3 is CSVEARGAYEQYF. In DNA form, the CDR3 reads TGCAGCGTTGAGGCCAGGGGCGCGTACGAGCAGTACTTC.

The gene calls are TRBV30 and TRBJ1-1; D remains unclear. Per germline, CDR1 GTSNPN and CDR2 SVGIG (reference sequence). Trimming took off 1 base at V and 8 bases at J, with 8 bases between the two ends. This CDR3 spans 11 amino acids. The CDR3 region has the DNA TGTGCCTGGAGTGCCCGCGGGGAAGCTTTCTTT. Translating it yields CAWSARGEAFF.

The chain combines TRBV6-4 with TRBJ2-7; possible D gene TRBD1, 6 bases. The CDR3 spans 15 residues. V lost 0 bases and J lost 7, with 16 bases in between. Germline V gene sequence: CDR1 MRHNA, CDR2 SNTAGT. The DNA for the CDR3 is TGTGCCAGCAGTGACTCCGGGCCAGGGGCAGGGGAGCAGTACTTC. Protein product: CASSDSGPGAGEQYF.

The chain has TRBV5-5 and TRBJ1-3; D perhaps matches TRBD1 (6 bases). Germline CDR1 and CDR2: SGHKS and YYEKEE (reference sequence). CDR3 size: 16 residues. V shed 0 bases and J shed 7 bases, with 17 bases lying between them. The CDR3: CASSLATGTIGNTIYF. The CDR3, as DNA: TGTGCCAGCAGCTTGGCTACAGGGACCATTGGGAACACCATATATTTT. The full variable domain, completed using reference TRBV5-5 and TRBJ1-3, is DAGVTQSPTHLIKTRGQQVTLRCSPISGHKSVSWYQQVLGQGPQFIFQYYEKEERGRGNFPDRFSARQFPNYSSELNVNALLLGDSALYLCASSLATGTIGNTIYFGEGSWLTVV.

The chain couples TRBV19 to TRBJ1-5, with no clear D. CDR3 length: 13 amino acids. V was shortened by 5 bases and J by 4 bases, with 9 bases between the two germline ends. Germline values: CDR1 LNHDA, CDR2 SQIVND (reference sequence). For the CDR3, the DNA is TGTGCCAGTAGTCCACAGACAAATCAGCCCCAGCATTTT. This translates into CASSPQTNQPQHF. The whole variable domain, filled in from reference TRBV19 and TRBJ1-5, reads DGGITQSPKYLFRKEGQNVTLSCEQNLNHDAMYWYRQDPGQGLRLIYYSQIVNDFQKGDIAEGYSVSREKKESFPLTVTSAQKNPTAFYLCASSPQTNQPQHFGDGTRLSIL.

The rearrangement links TRBV19 to TRBJ2-5, with 9 bases aligning to TRBD1. This CDR3 spans 14 amino acids. From germline, CDR1 is LNHDA and CDR2 SQIVND (reference sequence). V lost 5 bases to trimming and J lost 5 bases; unmatched junction nucleotides: 6. The CDR3 coding sequence is TGTGCCAGTAGTGGGACAGGGTCTGTTGAGACCCAGTACTTC. The encoded protein is CASSGTGSVETQYF.

The rearrangement uses TRBV6-6 and TRBJ2-7; 7 bases agree with TRBD1. J gave up 5 bases and V 5 bases, and 12 bases lay outside the gene matches. CDR1 MNHNY and CDR2 SVGAGI come from the germline V gene (reference sequence). The CDR3 loop spans 15 amino acids. The CDR3 DNA follows: TGTGCCAGCAGTCTACTCGGGACAGTTCGACACGAGCAGTACTTC. Translated, it gives CASSLLGTVRHEQYF.

The chain joins TRBV19 to TRBJ2-7, with D perhaps matching TRBD1 (5 bases). Germline CDR1 LNHDA, CDR2 SQIVND (reference sequence). This CDR3 has 15 amino acids. Trimming shortened V by 1 base and J by 5 bases, and 15 bases separated the two germline ends. The CDR3 DNA reads as TGTGCCAGTAGTATAGCCCCCCAGGGAAGAAACGAGCAGTACTTC. Its translation is CASSIAPQGRNEQYF.

The count of this clone is one. The rearrangement uses TRBV6-4 and TRBJ1-5; TRBD1 is a possible D gene (5 bases). CDR3 size: 14 residues. Germline V gene sequence: CDR1 MRHNA, CDR2 SNTAGT. The ends were cut back, 6 bases at V and 4 bases at J, with 13 bases in the middle. CDR3 sequence reads: CASRGGLLNQPQHF. In DNA form, the CDR3 reads TGTGCCAGCAGGGGGGGACTTTTAAATCAGCCCCAGCATTTT.

This clone was recorded many times. This rearrangement joins TRBV2 to TRBJ1-5; 7 bases match TRBD1. The CDR3 is 14 amino acids. The ends lost 6 bases at V and 5 bases at J; junction bases unmatched: 7. Per the germline V gene, CDR1 is SNHLY and CDR2 is FYNNEI. The CDR3 here is CASRRDRQDQPQHF. DNA of the CDR3: TGTGCCAGCAGGCGGGACAGACAAGATCAGCCCCAGCATTTT.

CDR3 sequence: CASSSYTRDTQYF. The CDR3 DNA sequence: TGTGCCAGCAGCTCATATACTAGAGATACGCAGTATTTT. The chain employs TRBV7-9 and TRBJ2-3, with a possible D match to TRBD2 (5 bases). The CDR3 length is 13 residues. The germline V and J ends were trimmed by 4 bases and 5 bases, with 10 bases remaining between them. Germline CDR1 SEHNR, CDR2 FQNEAQ (reference sequence).

The rearrangement uses TRBV11-3 and TRBJ2-3, with D hard to call. The V end was cut by 1 base, the J end by 0 bases, with 5 bases between. This CDR3 is built from 14 residues. CDR1 is SGHNT and CDR2 is YENEEA in the germline V gene. CDR3 sequence (DNA): TGTGCCAGCAGCTTAGGGAGAAGCACAGATACGCAGTATTTT. Translation gives CASSLGRSTDTQYF.

The V and J genes are TRBV14 and TRBJ2-1; 10 bases match TRBD1. The length of the CDR3 is 16 residues. The V and J ends lost 4 bases and 1 base, in that order; junction bases with no gene match: 4. Germline-derived CDR1 and CDR2 are SGHDN and FVKESK. In DNA form, the CDR3 reads TGTGCCAGCAGCCGCCCGGGACAGGGGTCCTACAATGAGCAGTTCTTC. Translating gives CASSRPGQGSYNEQFF.

The rearrangement joins TRBV6-1 to TRBJ1-1; D unclear. The CDR3 runs to 11 residues. Per the germline V gene, CDR1 is MNHNS and CDR2 is SASEGT. V lost 7 bases to trimming and J lost 3 bases, with 6 bases between them. The CDR3 is CASKTDTEAFF. The CDR3 DNA follows: TGTGCCAGCAAAACAGACACTGAAGCTTTCTTT.

This rearrangement joins TRBV7-9 to TRBJ1-4; D unresolved. Between the trimmed V and J ends, which lost 0 bases and 6 bases, there was a span of 11 bases. The CDR3 runs to 15 residues. The germline V gene has CDR1 SEHNR and CDR2 FQNEAQ (reference sequence). The DNA of the CDR3 is TGTGCCAGCAGCTTAGCGACTGATGCGGATGAAAAACTGTTTTTT. This codes for CASSLATDADEKLFF. The full variable domain, with the rest looked up from reference TRBV7-9 and TRBJ1-4, is DTGVSQNPRHKITKRGQNVTFRCDPISEHNRLYWYRQTLGQGPEFLTYFQNEAQLEKSRLLSDRFSAERPKGSFSTLEIQRTEQGDSAMYLCASSLATDADEKLFFGSGTQLSVL.

This rearrangement joins TRBV10-3 to TRBJ2-1; TRBD2 agrees at 9 bases. CDR1 is ENHRY, CDR2 SYGVKD, per germline. This CDR3 contains 13 residues. The V gene end was trimmed by 10 bases and the J gene end by 5 bases; junction bases not matched to a gene: 6. DNA of the CDR3: TGTGCCAGTAAGCGGGAGGCGAACAATGAGCAGTTCTTC. Amino acids: CASKREANNEQFF.

The chain carries TRBV29-1 and TRBJ2-1; TRBD1 matches 7 bases. V was pared by 4 bases and J by 3 bases, with 3 bases of the junction left unmatched. CDR1 is SQVTM and CDR2 is ANQGSEA in the germline V gene. There are 13 residues in the CDR3. CDR3 in amino acids: CSVGPGGYNEQFF. CDR3 DNA sequence: TGCAGCGTTGGTCCAGGGGGCTACAATGAGCAGTTCTTC.